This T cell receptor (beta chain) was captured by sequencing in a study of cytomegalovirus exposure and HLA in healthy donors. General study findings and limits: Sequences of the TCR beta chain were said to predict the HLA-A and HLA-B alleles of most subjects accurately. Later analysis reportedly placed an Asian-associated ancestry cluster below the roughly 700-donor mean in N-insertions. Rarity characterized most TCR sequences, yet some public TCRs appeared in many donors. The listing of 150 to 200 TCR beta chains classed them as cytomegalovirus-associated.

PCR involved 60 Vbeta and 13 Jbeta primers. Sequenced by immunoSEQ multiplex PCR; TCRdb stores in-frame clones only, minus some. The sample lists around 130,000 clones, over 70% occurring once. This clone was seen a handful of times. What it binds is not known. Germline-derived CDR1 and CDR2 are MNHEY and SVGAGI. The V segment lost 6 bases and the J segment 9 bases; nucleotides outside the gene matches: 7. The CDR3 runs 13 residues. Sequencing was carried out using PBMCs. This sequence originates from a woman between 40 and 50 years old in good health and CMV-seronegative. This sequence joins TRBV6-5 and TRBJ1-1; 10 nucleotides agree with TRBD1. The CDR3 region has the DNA TGTGCCAGCAGGTACGGACAGGGGGGTAAAGCTTTCTTT. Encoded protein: CASRYGQGGKAFF.